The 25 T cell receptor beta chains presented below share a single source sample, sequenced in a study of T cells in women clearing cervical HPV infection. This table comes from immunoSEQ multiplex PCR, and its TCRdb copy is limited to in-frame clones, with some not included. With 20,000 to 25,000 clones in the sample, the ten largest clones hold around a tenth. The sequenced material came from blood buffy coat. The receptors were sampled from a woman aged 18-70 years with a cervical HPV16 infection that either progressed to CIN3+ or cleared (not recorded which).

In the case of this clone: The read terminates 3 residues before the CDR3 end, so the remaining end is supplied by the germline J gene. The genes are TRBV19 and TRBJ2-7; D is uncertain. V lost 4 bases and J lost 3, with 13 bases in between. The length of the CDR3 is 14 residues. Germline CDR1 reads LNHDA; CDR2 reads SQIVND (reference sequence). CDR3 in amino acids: CASSRARLNYEQYF. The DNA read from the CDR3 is TGTGCCAGTAGTAGGGCCAGGCTTAACTACGAG.

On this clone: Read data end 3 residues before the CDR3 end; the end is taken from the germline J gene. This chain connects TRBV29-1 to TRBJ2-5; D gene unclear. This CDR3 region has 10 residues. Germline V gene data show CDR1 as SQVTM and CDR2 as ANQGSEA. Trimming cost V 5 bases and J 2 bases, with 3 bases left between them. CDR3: CSVQQETQYF. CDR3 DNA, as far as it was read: TGCAGCGTTCAACAAGAGACC.

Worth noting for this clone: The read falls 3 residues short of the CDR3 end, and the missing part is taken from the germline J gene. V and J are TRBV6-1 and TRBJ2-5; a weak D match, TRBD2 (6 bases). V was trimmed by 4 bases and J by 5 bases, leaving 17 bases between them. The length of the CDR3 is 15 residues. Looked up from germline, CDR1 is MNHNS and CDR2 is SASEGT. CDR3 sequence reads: CASSGGGGARETQYF. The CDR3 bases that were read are TGTGCCAGCAGTGGGGGCGGAGGGGCTCGGGAGACC.

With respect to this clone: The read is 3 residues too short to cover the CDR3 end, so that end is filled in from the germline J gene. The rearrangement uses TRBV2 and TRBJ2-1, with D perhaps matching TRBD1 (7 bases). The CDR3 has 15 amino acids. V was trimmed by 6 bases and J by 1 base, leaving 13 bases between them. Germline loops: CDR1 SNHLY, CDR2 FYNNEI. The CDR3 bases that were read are TGTGCCAGCAGAGCAGGGGGGTCGTCCTACAATGAG. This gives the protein CASRAGGSSYNE. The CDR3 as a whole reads CASRAGGSSYNEQFF.

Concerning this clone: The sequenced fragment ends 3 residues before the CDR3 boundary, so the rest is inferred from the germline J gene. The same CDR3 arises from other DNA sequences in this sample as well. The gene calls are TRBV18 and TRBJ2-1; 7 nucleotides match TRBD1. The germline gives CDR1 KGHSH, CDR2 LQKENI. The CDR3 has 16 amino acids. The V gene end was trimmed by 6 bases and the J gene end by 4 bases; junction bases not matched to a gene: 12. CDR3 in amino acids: CASSPQGGGPYNEQFF. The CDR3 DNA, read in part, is TGTGCCAGCTCCCCCCAAGGGGGCGGGCCATACAATGAG. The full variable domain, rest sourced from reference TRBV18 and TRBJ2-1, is NAGVMQNPRHLVRRRGQEARLRCSPMKGHSHVYWYRQLPEEGLKFMVYLQKENIIDESGMPKERFSAEFPKEGPSILRIQQVVRGDSAAYFCASSPQGGGPYNEQFFGPGTRLTVL.

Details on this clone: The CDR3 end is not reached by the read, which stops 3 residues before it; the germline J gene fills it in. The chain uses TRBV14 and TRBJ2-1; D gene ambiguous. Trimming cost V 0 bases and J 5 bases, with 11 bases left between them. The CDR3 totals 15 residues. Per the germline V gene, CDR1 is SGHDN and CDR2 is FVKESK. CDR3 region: CASSQDERLDNEQFF. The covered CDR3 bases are TGTGCCAGCAGCCAAGATGAGAGGCTAGACAATGAG.

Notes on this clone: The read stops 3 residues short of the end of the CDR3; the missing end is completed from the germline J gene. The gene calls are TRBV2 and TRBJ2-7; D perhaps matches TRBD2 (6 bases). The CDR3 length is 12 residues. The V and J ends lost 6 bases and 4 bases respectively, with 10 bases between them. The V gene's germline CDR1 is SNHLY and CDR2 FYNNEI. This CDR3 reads CASSRGVYEQYF. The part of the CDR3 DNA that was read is TGTGCCAGCAGCCGCGGGGTATACGAG.

The sequenced CDR3 bases are TGCAGTGCTAGAGCAGGGAACACTGAA. Its protein is CSARAGNTE. The full CDR3 protein reads CSARAGNTEAFF. The chain is built from TRBV20-1 and TRBJ1-1; D is unclear. The CDR3 end is not reached by the read, which stops 3 residues before it; the germline J gene fills it in. This CDR3 is 12 amino acids long. Trimming took 1 base from V and 1 from J, leaving 4 bases between them. Germline values: CDR1 DFQATT, CDR2 SNEGSKA (reference sequence).

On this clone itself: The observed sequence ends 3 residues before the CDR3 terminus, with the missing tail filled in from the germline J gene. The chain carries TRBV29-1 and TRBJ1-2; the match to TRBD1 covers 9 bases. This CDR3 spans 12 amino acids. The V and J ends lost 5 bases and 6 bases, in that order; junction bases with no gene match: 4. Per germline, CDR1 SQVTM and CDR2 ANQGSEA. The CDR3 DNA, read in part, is TGCAGCGTTATACAGGGGGCGGATGGC. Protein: CSVIQGADG. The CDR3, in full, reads CSVIQGADGYTF.

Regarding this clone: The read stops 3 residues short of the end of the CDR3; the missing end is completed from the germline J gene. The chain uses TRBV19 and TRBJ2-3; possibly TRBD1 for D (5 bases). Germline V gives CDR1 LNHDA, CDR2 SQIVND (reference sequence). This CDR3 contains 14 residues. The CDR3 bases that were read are TGTGCCAGTAGTATAGGACAGATCAATCAGCCG. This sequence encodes CASSIGQINQP. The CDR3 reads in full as CASSIGQINQPQYF.

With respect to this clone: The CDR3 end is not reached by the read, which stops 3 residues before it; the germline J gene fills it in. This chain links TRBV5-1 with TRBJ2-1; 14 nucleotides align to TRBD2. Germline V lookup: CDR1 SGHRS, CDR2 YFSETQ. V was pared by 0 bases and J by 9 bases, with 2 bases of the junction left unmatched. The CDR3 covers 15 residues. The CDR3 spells CASSLGLAGGVEQFF. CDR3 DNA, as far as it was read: TGCGCCAGCAGCTTGGGACTAGCGGGAGGGGTTGAG.

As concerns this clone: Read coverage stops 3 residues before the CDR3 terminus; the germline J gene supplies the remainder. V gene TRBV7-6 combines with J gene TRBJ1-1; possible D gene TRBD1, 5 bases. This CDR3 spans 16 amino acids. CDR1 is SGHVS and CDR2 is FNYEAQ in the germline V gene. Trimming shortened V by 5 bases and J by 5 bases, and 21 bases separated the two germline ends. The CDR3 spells CASSPLSGASRTEAFF. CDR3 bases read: TGTGCCAGCAGCCCACTTAGTGGGGCCTCGAGAACTGAA. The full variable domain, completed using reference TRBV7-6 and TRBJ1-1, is GAGVSQSPRYKVTKRGQDVALRCDPISGHVSLYWYRQALGQGPEFLTYFNYEAQQDKSGLPNDRFSAERPEGSISTLTIQRTEQRDSAMYRCASSPLSGASRTEAFFGQGTRLTVV.

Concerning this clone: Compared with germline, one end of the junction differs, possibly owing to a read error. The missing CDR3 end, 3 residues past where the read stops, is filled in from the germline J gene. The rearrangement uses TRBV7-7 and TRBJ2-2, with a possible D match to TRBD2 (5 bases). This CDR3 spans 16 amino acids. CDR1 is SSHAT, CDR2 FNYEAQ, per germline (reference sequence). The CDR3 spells CASSLLPGTNTGELFF. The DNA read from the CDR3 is TGTGCTAGCAGCTTATTACCGGGGACGAACACCGGGGAG.

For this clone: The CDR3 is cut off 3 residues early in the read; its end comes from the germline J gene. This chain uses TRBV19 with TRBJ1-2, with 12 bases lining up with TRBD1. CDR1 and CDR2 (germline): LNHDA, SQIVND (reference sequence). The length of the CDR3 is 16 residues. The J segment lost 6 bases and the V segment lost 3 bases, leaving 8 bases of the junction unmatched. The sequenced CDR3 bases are TGTGCCAGTAGTATTAAAACCGGGACAGGGGGCCATGGC. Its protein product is CASSIKTGTGGHG. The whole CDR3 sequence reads CASSIKTGTGGHGYTF.

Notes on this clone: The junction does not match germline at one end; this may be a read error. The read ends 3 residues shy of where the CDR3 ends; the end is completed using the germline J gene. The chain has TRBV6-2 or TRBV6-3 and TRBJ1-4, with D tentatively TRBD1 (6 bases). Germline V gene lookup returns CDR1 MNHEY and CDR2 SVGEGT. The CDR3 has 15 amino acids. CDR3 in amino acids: CTSSSTGKRNEKLFF. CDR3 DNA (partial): TGTACCAGCAGTTCTACAGGGAAGCGGAATGAAAAA.

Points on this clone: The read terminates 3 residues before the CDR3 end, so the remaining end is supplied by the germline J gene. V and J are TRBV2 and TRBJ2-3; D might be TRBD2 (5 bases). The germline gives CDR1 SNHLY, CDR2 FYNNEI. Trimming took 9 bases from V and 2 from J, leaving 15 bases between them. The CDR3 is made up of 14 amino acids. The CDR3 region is CASRPRVNTDTQYF. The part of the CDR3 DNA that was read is TGTGCCAGTCGGCCGAGGGTTAACACAGATACG.

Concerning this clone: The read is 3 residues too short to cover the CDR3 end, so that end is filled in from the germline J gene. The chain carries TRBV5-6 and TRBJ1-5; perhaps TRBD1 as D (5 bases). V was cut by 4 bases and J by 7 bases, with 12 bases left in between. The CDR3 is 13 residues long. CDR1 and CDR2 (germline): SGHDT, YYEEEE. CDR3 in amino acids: CASSTQGNQPQHF. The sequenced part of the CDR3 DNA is TGTGCCAGCAGCACGCAGGGTAACCAGCCC.

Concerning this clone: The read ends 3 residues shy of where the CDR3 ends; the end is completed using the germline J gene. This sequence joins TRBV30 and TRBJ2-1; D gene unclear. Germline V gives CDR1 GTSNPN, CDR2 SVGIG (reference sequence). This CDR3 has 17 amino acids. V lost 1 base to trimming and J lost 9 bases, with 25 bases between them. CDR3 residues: CAWSELGIEQPVCEQFF. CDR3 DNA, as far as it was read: TGTGCCTGGAGTGAATTGGGTATCGAACAGCCGGTTTGTGAG. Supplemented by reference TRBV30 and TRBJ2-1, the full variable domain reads SQTIHQWPATLVQPVGSPLSLECTVEGTSNPNLYWYRQAAGRGLQLLFYSVGIGQISSEVPQNLSASRPQDRQFILSSKKLLLSDSGFYLCAWSELGIEQPVCEQFFGPGTRLTVL.

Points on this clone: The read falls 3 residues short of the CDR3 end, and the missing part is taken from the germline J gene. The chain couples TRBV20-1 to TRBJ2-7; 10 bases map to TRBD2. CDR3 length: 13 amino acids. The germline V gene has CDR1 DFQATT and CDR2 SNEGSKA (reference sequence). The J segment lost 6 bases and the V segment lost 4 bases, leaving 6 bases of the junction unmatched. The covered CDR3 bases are TGCAGTGCTACCGGGACTAGCGTCTCCGAG. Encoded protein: CSATGTSVSE. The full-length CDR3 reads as CSATGTSVSEQYF.

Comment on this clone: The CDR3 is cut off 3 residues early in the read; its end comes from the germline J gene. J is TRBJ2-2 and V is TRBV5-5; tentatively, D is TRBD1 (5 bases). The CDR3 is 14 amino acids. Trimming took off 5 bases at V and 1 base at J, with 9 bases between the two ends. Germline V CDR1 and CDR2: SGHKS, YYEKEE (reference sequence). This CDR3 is CASRFDRNTGELFF. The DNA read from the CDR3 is TGTGCCAGCAGATTTGACAGGAACACCGGGGAG.

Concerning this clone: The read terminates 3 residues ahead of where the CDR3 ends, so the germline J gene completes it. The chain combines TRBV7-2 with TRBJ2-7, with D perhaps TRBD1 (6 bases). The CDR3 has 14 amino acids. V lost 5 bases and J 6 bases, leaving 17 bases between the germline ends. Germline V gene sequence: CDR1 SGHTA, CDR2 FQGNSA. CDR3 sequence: CASSRGGTGSEQYF. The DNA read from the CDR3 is TGTGCCAGCAGCCGAGGGGGAACAGGGTCCGAG.

CDR3 DNA (partial): TGCAGTGCTGAACAGAGCAATCAGCCC. Its translation is CSAEQSNQP. The whole CDR3 region reads CSAEQSNQPQHF. The rearrangement joins TRBV20-1 to TRBJ1-5; D remains unclear. Read sequence stops 3 residues before the CDR3 end, and the germline J gene provides the missing end. Germline V CDR1 and CDR2: DFQATT, SNEGSKA (reference sequence). V lost 5 bases, J lost 1 base, and 6 bases lay in between. CDR3 length: 12 residues.

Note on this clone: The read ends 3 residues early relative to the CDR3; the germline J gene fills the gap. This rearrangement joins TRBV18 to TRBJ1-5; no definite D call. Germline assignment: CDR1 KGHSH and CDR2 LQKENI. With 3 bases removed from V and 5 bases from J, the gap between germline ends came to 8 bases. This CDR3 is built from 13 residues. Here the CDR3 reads CASSPSVDQPQHF. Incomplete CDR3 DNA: TGTGCCAGCTCACCGAGCGTGGATCAGCCC.

CDR3: CASSLGTASRYTEAFF. The covered CDR3 bases are TGTGCCAGCAGCTTAGGGACAGCCTCCCGTTACACTGAA. The J gene is TRBJ1-1, the V gene TRBV7-6; tentatively, D is TRBD1 (6 bases). The read ends 3 residues shy of where the CDR3 ends; the end is completed using the germline J gene. V was trimmed by 1 base and J by 3 bases, leaving 15 bases between them. Germline lookup yields CDR1 SGHVS and CDR2 FNYEAQ. The CDR3 has 16 amino acids.

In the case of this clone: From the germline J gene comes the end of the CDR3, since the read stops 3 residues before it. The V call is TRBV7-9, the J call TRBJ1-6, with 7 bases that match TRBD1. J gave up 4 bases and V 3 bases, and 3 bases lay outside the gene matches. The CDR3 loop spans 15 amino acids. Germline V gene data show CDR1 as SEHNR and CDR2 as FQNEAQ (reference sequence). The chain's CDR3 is CASSFTGQYNSPLHF. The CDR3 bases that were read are TGTGCCAGCAGCTTCACGGGACAGTATAATTCACCC.